This T cell receptor beta chain was profiled in a study of blood T cell repertoires in COVID-19. About the research overall: Acute-phase and convalescent COVID-19 samples originated in the United States, Italy and Spain.

TCRdb keeps only in-frame clones here, not all; method: immunoSEQ multiplex PCR. The sample shows about 76,000 clones, 70% to 90% of them seen only once. CDR1 SGHKS and CDR2 YYEKEE come from the germline V gene (reference sequence). CDR3 size: 15 residues. Between the trimmed V and J ends, which lost 6 bases and 0 bases, there was a span of 16 bases. Sequenced input: peripheral blood. The chain combines TRBV5-5 with TRBJ2-7; weak D call: TRBD2 (6 bases). This receptor was taken from a man aged 55 to 69 with COVID-19, enrolled during active disease. The CDR3 DNA is TGTGCCAGCACCCTGGAGGGCAGCCTCTCCTACGAGCAGTACTTC. Encoded protein: CASTLEGSLSYEQYF.